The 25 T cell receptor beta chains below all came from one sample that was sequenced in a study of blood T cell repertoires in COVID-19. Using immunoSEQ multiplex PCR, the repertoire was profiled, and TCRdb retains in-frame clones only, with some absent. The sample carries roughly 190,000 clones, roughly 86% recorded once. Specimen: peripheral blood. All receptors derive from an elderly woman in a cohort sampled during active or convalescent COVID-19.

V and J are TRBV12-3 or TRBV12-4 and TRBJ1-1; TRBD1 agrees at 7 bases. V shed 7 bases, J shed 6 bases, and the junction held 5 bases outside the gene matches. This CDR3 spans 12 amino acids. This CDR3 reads CASNRQGAEAFF. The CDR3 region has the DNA TGTGCCAGCAATAGACAGGGAGCTGAAGCTTTCTTT.

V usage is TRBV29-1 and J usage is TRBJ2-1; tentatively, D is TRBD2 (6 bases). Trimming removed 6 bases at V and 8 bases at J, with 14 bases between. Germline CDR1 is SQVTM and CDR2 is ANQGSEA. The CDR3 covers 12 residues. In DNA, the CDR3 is TGCAGCGTAGGGACTGGGTGGGATGAGCAGTTCTTC. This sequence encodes CSVGTGWDEQFF.

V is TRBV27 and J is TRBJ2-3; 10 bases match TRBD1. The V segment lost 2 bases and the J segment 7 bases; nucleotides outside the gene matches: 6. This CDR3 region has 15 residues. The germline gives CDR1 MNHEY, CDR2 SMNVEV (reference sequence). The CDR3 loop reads CASSLPGTGVHTQYF. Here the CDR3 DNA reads TGTGCCAGCAGTTTACCCGGGACAGGGGTTCATACGCAGTATTTT.

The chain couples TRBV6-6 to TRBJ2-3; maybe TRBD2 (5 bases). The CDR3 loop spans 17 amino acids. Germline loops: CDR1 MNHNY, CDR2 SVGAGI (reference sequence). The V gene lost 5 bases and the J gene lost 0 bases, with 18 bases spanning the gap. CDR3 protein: CASSPRGNFPSTDTQYF. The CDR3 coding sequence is TGTGCCAGCAGTCCCCGAGGGAATTTTCCTAGCACAGATACGCAGTATTTT.

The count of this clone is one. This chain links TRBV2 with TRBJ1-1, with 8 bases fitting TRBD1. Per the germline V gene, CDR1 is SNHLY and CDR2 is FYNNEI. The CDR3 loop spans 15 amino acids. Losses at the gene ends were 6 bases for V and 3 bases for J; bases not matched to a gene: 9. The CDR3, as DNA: TGTGCCAGCAGGGGGACGACAGGGGTCTACACTGAAGCTTTCTTT. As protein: CASRGTTGVYTEAFF. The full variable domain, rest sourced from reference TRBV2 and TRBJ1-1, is EPEVTQTPSHQVTQMGQEVILRCVPISNHLYFYWYRQILGQKVEFLVSFYNNEISEKSEIFDDQFSVERPDGSNFTLKIRSTKLEDSAMYFCASRGTTGVYTEAFFGQGTRLTVV.

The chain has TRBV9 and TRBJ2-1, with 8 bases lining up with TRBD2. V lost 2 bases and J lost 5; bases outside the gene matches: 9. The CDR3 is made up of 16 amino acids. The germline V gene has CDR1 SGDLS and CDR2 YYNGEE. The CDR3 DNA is TGTGCCAGCAGCGTGGCTGGGAGCGGGAGTCACAATGAGCAGTTCTTC. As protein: CASSVAGSGSHNEQFF.

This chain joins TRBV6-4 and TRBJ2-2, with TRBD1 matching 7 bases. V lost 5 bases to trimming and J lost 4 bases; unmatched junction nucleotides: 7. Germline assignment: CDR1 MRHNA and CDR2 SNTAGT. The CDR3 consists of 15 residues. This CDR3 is CASSHGQASTGELFF. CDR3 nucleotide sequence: TGTGCCAGCAGTCACGGACAGGCGAGCACCGGGGAGCTGTTTTTT.

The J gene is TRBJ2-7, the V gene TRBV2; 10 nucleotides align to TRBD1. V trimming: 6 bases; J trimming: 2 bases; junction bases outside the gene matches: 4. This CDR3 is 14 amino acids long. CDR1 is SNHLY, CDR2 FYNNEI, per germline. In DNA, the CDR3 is TGTGCCAGCAGCAGGGACAGGGGAACCTACGAGCAGTACTTC. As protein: CASSRDRGTYEQYF.

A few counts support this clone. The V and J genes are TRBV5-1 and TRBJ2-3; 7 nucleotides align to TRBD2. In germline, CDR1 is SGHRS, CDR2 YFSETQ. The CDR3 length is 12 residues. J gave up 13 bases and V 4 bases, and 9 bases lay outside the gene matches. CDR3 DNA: TGCGCCAGCAGCGTTAGCGGGCCTTATAAGTATTTT. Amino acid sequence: CASSVSGPYKYF. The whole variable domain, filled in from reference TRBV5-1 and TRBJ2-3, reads KAGVTQTPRYLIKTRGQQVTLSCSPISGHRSVSWYQQTPGQGLQFLFEYFSETQRNKGNFPGRFSGRQFSNSRSEMNVSTLELGDSALYLCASSVSGPYKYFGPGTRLTVL.

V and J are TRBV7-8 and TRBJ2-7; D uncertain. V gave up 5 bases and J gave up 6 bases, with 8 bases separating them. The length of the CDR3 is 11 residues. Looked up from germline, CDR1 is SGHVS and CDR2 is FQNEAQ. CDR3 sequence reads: CASSLSREQYV. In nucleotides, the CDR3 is TGTGCCAGCAGCCTCTCCCGCGAGCAGTACGTC.

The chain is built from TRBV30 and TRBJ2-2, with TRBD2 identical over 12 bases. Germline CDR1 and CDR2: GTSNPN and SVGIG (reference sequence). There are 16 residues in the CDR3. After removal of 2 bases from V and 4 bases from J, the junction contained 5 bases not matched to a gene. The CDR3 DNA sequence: TGTGCCTGGAGTCAACCGACTAGCGGGGGCACCGGGGAGCTGTTTTTT. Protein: CAWSQPTSGGTGELFF.

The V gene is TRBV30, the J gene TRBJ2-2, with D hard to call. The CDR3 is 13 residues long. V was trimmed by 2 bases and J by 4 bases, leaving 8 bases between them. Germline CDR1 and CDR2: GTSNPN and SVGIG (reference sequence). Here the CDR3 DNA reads TGTGCCTGGAGTACAGCAATCACCGGGGAGCTGTTTTTT. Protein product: CAWSTAITGELFF.

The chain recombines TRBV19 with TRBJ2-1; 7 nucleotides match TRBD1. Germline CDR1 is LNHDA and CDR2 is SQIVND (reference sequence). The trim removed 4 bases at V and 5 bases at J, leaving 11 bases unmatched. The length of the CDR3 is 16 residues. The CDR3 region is CASSTLQGIAHNEQFF. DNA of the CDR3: TGTGCCAGTAGTACCCTACAGGGGATCGCCCACAATGAGCAGTTCTTC.

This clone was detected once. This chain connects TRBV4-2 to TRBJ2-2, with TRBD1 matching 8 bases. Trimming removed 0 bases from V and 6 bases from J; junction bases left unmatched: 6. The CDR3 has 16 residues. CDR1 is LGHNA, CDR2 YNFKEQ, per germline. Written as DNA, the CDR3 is TGTGCCAGCAGCCAAGATCAGGGCAGGGGGCCCGGGGAGCTGTTTTTT. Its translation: CASSQDQGRGPGELFF.

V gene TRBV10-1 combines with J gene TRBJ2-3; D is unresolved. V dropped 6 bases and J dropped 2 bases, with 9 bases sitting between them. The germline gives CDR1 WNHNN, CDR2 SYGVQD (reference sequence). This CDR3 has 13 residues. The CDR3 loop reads CASSSGYTDTQYF. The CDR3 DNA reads TGCGCCAGCAGCTCCGGGTACACAGATACGCAGTATTTT.

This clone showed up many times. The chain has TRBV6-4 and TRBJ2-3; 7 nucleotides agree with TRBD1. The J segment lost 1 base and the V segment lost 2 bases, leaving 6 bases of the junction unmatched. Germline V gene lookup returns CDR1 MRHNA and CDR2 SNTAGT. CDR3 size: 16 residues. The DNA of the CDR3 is TGTGCCAGCAGTGACAGGTCAGGGGGAGGCACAGATACGCAGTATTTT. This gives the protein CASSDRSGGGTDTQYF.

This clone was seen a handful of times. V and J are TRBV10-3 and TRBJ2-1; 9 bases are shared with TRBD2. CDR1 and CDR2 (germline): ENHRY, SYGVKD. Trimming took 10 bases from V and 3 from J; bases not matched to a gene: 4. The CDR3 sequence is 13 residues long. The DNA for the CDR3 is TGTGCCAGCGGGGGGGCCTACTACAATGAGCAGTTCTTC. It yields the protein CASGGAYYNEQFF.

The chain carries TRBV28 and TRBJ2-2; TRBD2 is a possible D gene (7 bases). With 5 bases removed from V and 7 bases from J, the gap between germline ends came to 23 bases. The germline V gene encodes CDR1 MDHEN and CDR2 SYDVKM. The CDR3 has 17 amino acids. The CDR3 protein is CASSPTLVWRGLGELFF. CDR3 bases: TGTGCCAGCAGTCCTACCCTTGTCTGGCGGGGGCTCGGGGAGCTGTTTTTT.

Written as DNA, the CDR3 is TGCAGTGCCCCCGGGACAGGTGGCTACACCTTC. It specifies CSAPGTGGYTF. V gene TRBV20-1 combines with J gene TRBJ1-2; 8 nucleotides line up with TRBD1. Germline CDR1 DFQATT, CDR2 SNEGSKA (reference sequence). The CDR3 is made up of 11 amino acids. V trimming: 6 bases; J trimming: 7 bases; junction bases outside the gene matches: 4.

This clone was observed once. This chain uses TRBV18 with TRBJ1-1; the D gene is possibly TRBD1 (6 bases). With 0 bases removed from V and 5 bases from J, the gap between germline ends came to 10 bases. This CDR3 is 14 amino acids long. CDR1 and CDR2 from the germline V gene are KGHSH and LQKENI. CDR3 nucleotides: TGTGCCAGCTCACCACCTTCAGGGGCGACTGAAGCTTTCTTT. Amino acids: CASSPPSGATEAFF. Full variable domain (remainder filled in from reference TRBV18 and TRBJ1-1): NAGVMQNPRHLVRRRGQEARLRCSPMKGHSHVYWYRQLPEEGLKFMVYLQKENIIDESGMPKERFSAEFPKEGPSILRIQQVVRGDSAAYFCASSPPSGATEAFFGQGTRLTVV.

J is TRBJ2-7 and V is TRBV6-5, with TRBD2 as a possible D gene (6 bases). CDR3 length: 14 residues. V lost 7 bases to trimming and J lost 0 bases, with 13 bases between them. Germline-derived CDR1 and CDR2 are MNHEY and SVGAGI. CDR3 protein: CASTWGGDSYEQYF. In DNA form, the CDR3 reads TGTGCCAGCACCTGGGGCGGGGACTCCTACGAGCAGTACTTC.

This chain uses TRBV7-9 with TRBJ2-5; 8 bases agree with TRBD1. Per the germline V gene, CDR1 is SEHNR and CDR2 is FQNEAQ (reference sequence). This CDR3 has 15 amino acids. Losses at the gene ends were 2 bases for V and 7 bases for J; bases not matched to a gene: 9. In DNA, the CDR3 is TGTGCCAGCAGCTTACGGACAGGGTTGTGGTGGACCCAGTACTTC. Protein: CASSLRTGLWWTQYF.

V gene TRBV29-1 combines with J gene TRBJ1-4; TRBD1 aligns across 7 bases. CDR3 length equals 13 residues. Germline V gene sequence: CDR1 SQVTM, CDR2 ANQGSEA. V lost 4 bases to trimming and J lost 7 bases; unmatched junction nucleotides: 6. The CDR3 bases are TGCAGCGTTGGTCCCAGGGGGAGTGAAAAACTGTTTTTT. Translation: CSVGPRGSEKLFF.

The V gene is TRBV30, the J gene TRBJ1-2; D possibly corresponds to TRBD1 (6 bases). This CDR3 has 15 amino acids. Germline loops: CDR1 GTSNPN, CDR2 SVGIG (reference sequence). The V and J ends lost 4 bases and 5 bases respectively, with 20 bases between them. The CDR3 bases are TGTGCCTGGAACCCGCCCCCACAGGGAGGGTATGGCTACACCTTC. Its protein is CAWNPPPQGGYGYTF. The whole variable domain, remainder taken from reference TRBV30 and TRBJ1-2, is SQTIHQWPATLVQPVGSPLSLECTVEGTSNPNLYWYRQAAGRGLQLLFYSVGIGQISSEVPQNLSASRPQDRQFILSSKKLLLSDSGFYLCAWNPPPQGGYGYTFGSGTRLTVV.

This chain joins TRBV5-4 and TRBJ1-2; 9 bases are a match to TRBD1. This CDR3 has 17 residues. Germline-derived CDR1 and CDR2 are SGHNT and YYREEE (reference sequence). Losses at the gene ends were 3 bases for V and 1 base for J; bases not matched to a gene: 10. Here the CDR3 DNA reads TGTGCCAGCAGCTCTCTGCGGGGACAGGGAATTAACTATGGCTACACCTTC. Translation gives CASSSLRGQGINYGYTF.